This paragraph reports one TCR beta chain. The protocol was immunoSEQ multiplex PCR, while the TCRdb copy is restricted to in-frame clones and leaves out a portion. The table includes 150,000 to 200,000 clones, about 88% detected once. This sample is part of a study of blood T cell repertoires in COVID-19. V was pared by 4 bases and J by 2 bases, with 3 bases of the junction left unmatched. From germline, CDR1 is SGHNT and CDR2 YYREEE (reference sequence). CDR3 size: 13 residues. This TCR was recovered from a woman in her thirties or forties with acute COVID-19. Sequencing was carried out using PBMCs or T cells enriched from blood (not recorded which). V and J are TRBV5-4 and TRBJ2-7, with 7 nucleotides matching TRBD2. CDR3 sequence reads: CASSRGRAYEQYF. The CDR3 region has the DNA TGTGCCAGCAGCCGCGGGAGAGCCTACGAGCAGTACTTC.